Following are 6 T cell receptor beta chains from one sample sequenced in a study of PD-1 blockade in mismatch repair-deficient tumors. Sequencing was performed with immunoSEQ multiplex PCR; in TCRdb, only in-frame clones are kept and a portion is missing. The table has around 100,000 clones, roughly 80% seen once. The sample in question was peripheral blood, obtained about 60 weeks after starting pembrolizumab. The receptors were gathered from an adult with mismatch repair-deficient cancer.

The sample holds a few counts of this clone. J is TRBJ1-3 and V is TRBV30; no clear D gene. Germline V gives CDR1 GTSNPN, CDR2 SVGIG (reference sequence). The ends were cut back, 2 bases at V and 4 bases at J, with 6 bases in the middle. The CDR3 runs to 12 residues. In DNA, the CDR3 is TGTGCCTGGAGTTACCAAGGAAACACCATATATTTT. Its translation is CAWSYQGNTIYF.

The CDR3 coding sequence is TGTGCCAGTAGTACGGGACGGAGCAATCAGCCCCAGCATTTT. It codes for CASSTGRSNQPQHF. V gene TRBV19 combines with J gene TRBJ1-5, with D perhaps TRBD1 (5 bases). This CDR3 contains 14 residues. CDR1 and CDR2 from the germline V gene are LNHDA and SQIVND (reference sequence). The ends were cut back, 4 bases at V and 1 base at J, with 8 bases in the middle. Combining the CDR3 with reference TRBV19 and TRBJ1-5 gives the whole variable domain DGGITQSPKYLFRKEGQNVTLSCEQNLNHDAMYWYRQDPGQGLRLIYYSQIVNDFQKGDIAEGYSVSREKKESFPLTVTSAQKNPTAFYLCASSTGRSNQPQHFGDGTRLSIL.

The CDR3 DNA reads TGCGCCAGCAGCCAAGCCCGACTAGCGGGAGGGTGGGCAGATACGCAGTATTTT. Encoded protein: CASSQARLAGGWADTQYF. The chain couples TRBV4-3 to TRBJ2-3; 14 bases match TRBD2. This CDR3 has 18 amino acids. CDR1 is LGHNA and CDR2 is YSLEER in the germline V gene. J gave up 4 bases and V 1 base, and 7 bases lay outside the gene matches.

The CDR3 region is CSVPGIGSYEQYF. The DNA for the CDR3 is TGCAGCGTCCCCGGGATCGGGTCCTACGAGCAGTACTTC. The chain has TRBV29-1 and TRBJ2-7; tentative D call: TRBD2 (5 bases). Germline-derived CDR1 and CDR2 are SQVTM and ANQGSEA. The CDR3 is made up of 13 amino acids. V lost 6 bases and J lost 1, with 13 bases in between.

The rearrangement uses TRBV9 and TRBJ2-7; D not resolved. The CDR3 consists of 11 residues. Trimming shortened V by 3 bases and J by 4 bases, and 5 bases separated the two germline ends. CDR1 SGDLS and CDR2 YYNGEE come from the germline V gene. The CDR3 loop is CASSARYEQYF. The CDR3 DNA reads TGTGCCAGCAGCGCCCGATACGAGCAGTACTTC.

Only one count was recorded for this clone. The rearrangement uses TRBV9 and TRBJ1-2; D is unresolved. CDR1 SGDLS and CDR2 YYNGEE come from the germline V gene. The CDR3 has 12 residues. V was trimmed by 2 bases and J by 4 bases, leaving 6 bases between them. The CDR3 nucleotides are TGTGCCAGCAGCGTGGGATCCTATGGCTACACCTTC. This encodes CASSVGSYGYTF.